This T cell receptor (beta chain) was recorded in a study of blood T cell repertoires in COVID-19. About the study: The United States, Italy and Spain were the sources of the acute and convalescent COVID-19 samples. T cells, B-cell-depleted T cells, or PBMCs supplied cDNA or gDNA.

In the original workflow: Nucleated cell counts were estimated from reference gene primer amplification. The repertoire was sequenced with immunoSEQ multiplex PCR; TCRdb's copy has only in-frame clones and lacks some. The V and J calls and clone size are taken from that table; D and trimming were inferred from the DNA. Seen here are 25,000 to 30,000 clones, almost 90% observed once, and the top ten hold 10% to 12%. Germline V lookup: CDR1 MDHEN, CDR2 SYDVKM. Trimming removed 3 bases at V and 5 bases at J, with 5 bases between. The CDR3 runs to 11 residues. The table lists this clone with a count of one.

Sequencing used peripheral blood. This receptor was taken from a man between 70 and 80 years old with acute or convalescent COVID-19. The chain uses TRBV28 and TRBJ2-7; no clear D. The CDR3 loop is CASSFYDEQYF. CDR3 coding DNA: TGTGCCAGCAGTTTTTATGACGAGCAGTACTTC.